This section outlines one T cell receptor beta chain sequence together with its context. Seattle enrolled patients during active infection and tracked them longitudinally. These data come from a study of blood T cell repertoires in COVID-19. Across the whole study: Samples came from the United States, Italy and Spain, spanning acute and convalescent COVID-19. PBMCs, B-cell-depleted T cells, or T cells provided the cDNA or gDNA that made up the material.

This table comes from immunoSEQ multiplex PCR, and its TCRdb copy is limited to in-frame clones, with some not included. The sample yields about 36,000 clones, around 84% seen once. This CDR3 has 15 amino acids. Germline V lookup: CDR1 SGHAT, CDR2 FQNNGV. V was shortened by 2 bases and J by 0 bases, with 10 bases between the two germline ends. The chain is built from TRBV11-2 and TRBJ2-5; D remains ambiguous. This TCR was recovered from a man between 60 and 70 years old with COVID-19, enrolled during active disease. The source material was peripheral blood. The CDR3 reads CASSLTHRNQETQYF. CDR3 nucleotide sequence: TGTGCCAGCAGCTTAACACACCGTAACCAAGAGACCCAGTACTTC.